The 27 T cell receptor beta chains given below trace back to one sample, sequenced in a study of blood T cells in healthy people across ages (dated by TCRdb to between 2014 and 2016). Receptor libraries were prepared by 5' RACE. TCRdb names Illumina HiSeq 2500 as the instrument used. A second roughly 6 to 12 cycle PCR used a sample-barcoded 5' primer and a J-beta primer mix. TCRdb's own reprocessing of the public reads used fastp at Q25 and MiXCR and kept productive beta chains. Every entry covers one CDR3 protein and lists the most common genes and DNA from its rows. The sample data list 650,000 to 1,000,000 distinct CDR3 sequences, and about 34% of these were observed just once. The top ten hold roughly 13% of the sample. The specimen was blood. The receptors derive from a man younger than 35 in good health.

This chain uses TRBV12-3 or TRBV12-4 with TRBJ2-2, with TRBD2 matching 14 bases. This CDR3 is built from 18 residues. The V and J ends lost 5 bases and 3 bases, in that order; junction bases with no gene match: 8. CDR3 amino acids: CASSIGTSGGPDTGELFF. The CDR3 DNA sequence: TGTGCCAGCAGTATTGGGACTAGCGGGGGACCGGACACCGGGGAGCTGTTTTTT.

A few counts support this clonotype. CDR3 DNA: TGTGCCAGCAGCATCGACAGGGGGCGAGGAAACACCATATATTTT. Its protein product is CASSIDRGRGNTIYF. The gene calls are TRBV4-2 and TRBJ1-3; 10 bases are shared with TRBD1. The V gene's germline CDR1 is LGHNA and CDR2 YNFKEQ. The junction had 5 bases not matched to a gene; V was cut back by 5 bases and J by 4 bases. This CDR3 is built from 15 residues.

Concerning this clonotype: Mismatch with germline at one junction end may stem from a read error. The genes are TRBV5-1 and TRBJ1-6; 8 nucleotides agree with TRBD1. The CDR3 sequence is 14 residues long. Germline V gene data show CDR1 as SGHRS and CDR2 as YFSETQ. CDR3 sequence reads: CASSPGQGASPPHF. The CDR3 region has the DNA TGCGCCAGCAGCCCCGGACAGGGAGCTTCACCCCCCCACTTT.

This clonotype was detected ten times or more. The chain joins TRBV12-3 or TRBV12-4 to TRBJ2-3; no clear D. V dropped 10 bases and J dropped 0 bases, with 14 bases sitting between them. The CDR3 covers 14 residues. The CDR3 sequence: CAISLEPSTDTQYF. In DNA form, the CDR3 reads TGTGCCATAAGCCTGGAACCTAGCACAGATACGCAGTATTTT.

The chain couples TRBV30 to TRBJ2-7, with 11 bases that match TRBD2. Per the germline V gene, CDR1 is GTSNPN and CDR2 is SVGIG (reference sequence). The CDR3 contains 14 residues. V lost 8 bases to trimming and J lost 0 bases; unmatched junction nucleotides: 6. Here the CDR3 reads CAGNLAGGSYEQYF. CDR3 DNA: TGTGCCGGTAACCTAGCGGGAGGCTCCTACGAGCAGTACTTC.

This clonotype was observed once. The V gene is TRBV20-1, the J gene TRBJ2-1; TRBD1 might be the D (6 bases). The tail of the sequence fits TRBJ2-7 better, so the J call may be wrong. CDR3 length: 15 residues. In germline, CDR1 is DFQATT, CDR2 SNEGSKA (reference sequence). The CDR3 is CSAPTRGRGYNEQYF. The CDR3, as DNA: TGCAGTGCCCCCACACGGGGCAGGGGCTACAATGAGCAGTACTTC.

The V call is TRBV25-1, the J call TRBJ1-5; TRBD1 matches at 7 bases. This CDR3 region has 14 residues. Trimming removed 5 bases from V and 3 bases from J; junction bases left unmatched: 4. The germline CDR1 and CDR2 sequences are MGHDK and SYGVNS. In DNA, the CDR3 is TGTGCCAGCAGTCAGACAGGGATCAATCAGCCCCAGCATTTT. This encodes CASSQTGINQPQHF.

This sequence joins TRBV5-1 and TRBJ2-5; 11 nucleotides line up with TRBD2. The ends lost 3 bases at V and 11 bases at J; junction bases unmatched: 9. This CDR3 is built from 14 residues. Germline V gives CDR1 SGHRS, CDR2 YFSETQ. CDR3 amino acids: CASSWLAGGDEQYF. The CDR3 coding sequence is TGCGCCAGCAGCTGGTTAGCGGGGGGGGATGAGCAGTACTTC.

This clonotype was detected many times. This chain uses TRBV9 with TRBJ2-3, with 11 bases that match TRBD2. The CDR3 is 17 residues long. The germline gives CDR1 SGDLS, CDR2 YYNGEE. The J segment lost 0 bases and the V segment lost 4 bases, leaving 7 bases of the junction unmatched. CDR3 residues: CASSYEGLAVSTDTQYF. The CDR3 bases are TGTGCCAGCAGCTACGAGGGACTAGCGGTGAGCACAGATACGCAGTATTTT.

This clonotype has at least ten counts. V and J are TRBV10-3 and TRBJ2-7; D is possibly TRBD1 or TRBD2 (5 bases each). The CDR3 runs to 12 residues. V shed 0 bases and J shed 6 bases, with 6 bases lying between them. Germline V gene data show CDR1 as ENHRY and CDR2 as SYGVKD. CDR3 coding DNA: TGTGCCATCAGTGAGTCGGGGGTCGAGCAGTACTTC. Translating it yields CAISESGVEQYF.

This clonotype was counted a few times. The rearrangement joins TRBV27 to TRBJ2-7, with D hard to call. This CDR3 comprises 13 residues. Deletions cut 4 bases from V and 1 base from J, with 8 bases between. Germline V gene sequence: CDR1 MNHEY, CDR2 SMNVEV (reference sequence). In DNA, the CDR3 is TGTGCCAGCAGTTGTACATCTTCCTACGAGCAGTACTTC. It yields the protein CASSCTSSYEQYF.

Ten or more counts support this clonotype. CDR3 sequence: CASTRTSADTQYF. CDR3 sequence (DNA): TGTGCCAGCACTCGGACTAGCGCAGATACGCAGTATTTT. The chain employs TRBV12-3 or TRBV12-4 and TRBJ2-3; 9 bases line up with TRBD2. With 7 bases clipped from V and 4 bases from J, the junction kept 3 bases outside the gene matches. The CDR3 spans 13 residues.

The rearrangement joins TRBV6-2 or TRBV6-3 to TRBJ1-1; weak D call: TRBD1 (6 bases). Germline CDR1 MNHEY, CDR2 SVGEGT. This CDR3 spans 14 amino acids. Between the trimmed V and J ends, which lost 8 bases and 1 base, there was a span of 14 bases. The CDR3 region has the DNA TGTGCCAGCGGACACACGACAGGGAACACTGAAGCTTTCTTT. Its protein is CASGHTTGNTEAFF.

The V gene is TRBV7-2, the J gene TRBJ2-3; 12 nucleotides match TRBD2. This CDR3 region has 16 residues. V trimming: 4 bases; J trimming: 4 bases; junction bases outside the gene matches: 6. The germline gives CDR1 SGHTA, CDR2 FQGNSA. This CDR3 is CASSWRTSGDPDTQYF. The CDR3 nucleotides read TGTGCCAGCAGCTGGAGGACTAGCGGGGACCCAGATACGCAGTATTTT.

This clonotype has only a few counts. The rearrangement links TRBV12-3 or TRBV12-4 to TRBJ1-1; D is ambiguous. V dropped 2 bases and J dropped 2 bases, with 9 bases sitting between them. This CDR3 is built from 14 residues. DNA for the CDR3: TGTGCCAGCAGTTTATTCCTAACTAACACTGAAGCTTTCTTT. This gives the protein CASSLFLTNTEAFF.

Of note for this clonotype: One end of the junction fails to match germline, which may point to a read error. V gene TRBV7-8 combines with J gene TRBJ1-5; D is perhaps TRBD1 (5 bases). CDR3 length: 17 residues. Germline V gene lookup returns CDR1 SGHVS and CDR2 FQNEAQ. This chain's CDR3 is CASSHLTGTGSDQPQHF. CDR3 DNA: TGTGCCAGCAGCCACCTAACCGGGACCGGTAGCGATCAGCCCCAGCATTTT.

To note about this clonotype: This may come from a read error, since a much larger clone is one base off. The chain couples TRBV5-1 to TRBJ2-5; 7 positions agree with TRBD1. The CDR3 extends over 12 amino acids. The V gene's germline CDR1 is SGHRS and CDR2 YFSETQ. Germline trimming cut 3 bases from V and 11 bases from J; bases unmatched to any gene: 7. The DNA of the CDR3 is TGCGCCAGCAGCTCGGCCGGGACAGAGCAGTACTTC. Translating it yields CASSSAGTEQYF.

This clonotype was observed many times. The CDR3 protein is CASSLSRKGEQYF. In nucleotides, the CDR3 is TGTGCCAGCAGTTTATCGCGGAAGGGCGAGCAGTACTTC. This chain connects TRBV27 to TRBJ2-7; no definite D call. CDR1 is MNHEY, CDR2 SMNVEV, per germline (reference sequence). CDR3 size: 13 residues. The germline V and J ends were trimmed by 0 bases and 6 bases, with 9 bases remaining between them.

The chain recombines TRBV10-3 with TRBJ2-7, with D possibly TRBD1 on 5 matching bases. Trimming left V 2 bases short and J 7 bases short, with 18 bases between. CDR3 length equals 15 residues. Germline V gene data show CDR1 as ENHRY and CDR2 as SYGVKD. CDR3 DNA sequence: TGTGCCATCAGTGAGAGGGGTCGCGGCGCCGGGGAGCAGTACTTC. As protein: CAISERGRGAGEQYF.

This clonotype has ten or more counts. The rearrangement joins TRBV12-3 or TRBV12-4 to TRBJ2-7; 8 nucleotides agree with TRBD1. Germline trimming cut 6 bases from V and 1 base from J; bases unmatched to any gene: 5. The CDR3 contains 14 residues. The CDR3 sequence is CASRPGQASYEQYF. CDR3 DNA sequence: TGTGCCAGCAGGCCGGGACAGGCTTCCTACGAGCAGTACTTC.

The CDR3 region has the DNA TGCAGTGCTGGGAAAGGGACAGGGTCGGGCACTGAAGCTTTCTTT. Protein product: CSAGKGTGSGTEAFF. The rearrangement links TRBV20-1 to TRBJ1-1, with TRBD1 matching 9 bases. This CDR3 has 15 residues. Germline CDR1 is DFQATT and CDR2 is SNEGSKA (reference sequence). V shed 5 bases, J shed 4 bases, and the junction held 11 bases outside the gene matches.

This clonotype was detected a few times. The chain employs TRBV4-3 and TRBJ1-2, with a tentative D call TRBD1 (6 bases). The CDR3 totals 15 residues. V was trimmed by 0 bases and J by 6 bases, leaving 14 bases between them. Germline loops: CDR1 LGHNA, CDR2 YSLEER. The CDR3 loop reads CASSQDFGGGHGYTF. The CDR3 nucleotides are TGCGCCAGCAGCCAAGATTTCGGTGGGGGGCATGGCTACACCTTC.

The chain recombines TRBV29-1 with TRBJ2-2; a possible D gene is TRBD1 (6 bases). V dropped 2 bases and J dropped 2 bases, with 15 bases sitting between them. The CDR3 totals 16 residues. CDR1 SQVTM and CDR2 ANQGSEA come from the germline V gene. The CDR3 region has the DNA TGCAGCGTTGAATCACCCAGGACAGAAAACACCGGGGAGCTGTTTTTT. It translates to CSVESPRTENTGELFF.

The V call is TRBV2, the J call TRBJ2-2; possible D gene TRBD1, 6 bases. Germline V CDR1 and CDR2: SNHLY, FYNNEI. The CDR3 loop spans 13 amino acids. The ends were cut back, 7 bases at V and 2 bases at J, with 8 bases in the middle. As DNA, the CDR3 is TGTGCCAGCAAGGACAGAAACACCGGGGAGCTGTTTTTT. Translating gives CASKDRNTGELFF.

The J gene is TRBJ1-1, the V gene TRBV20-1; D not resolved. Germline assignment: CDR1 DFQATT and CDR2 SNEGSKA (reference sequence). V was shortened by 0 bases and J by 3 bases, with 17 bases between the two germline ends. The CDR3 totals 16 residues. CDR3 DNA: TGCAGTGCTAGAGATCCAATGGCAGGCCCTGACACTGAAGCTTTCTTT. The encoded protein is CSARDPMAGPDTEAFF.

CDR3 nucleotide sequence: TGTGCCAGCAGTCCAGGACTAGCGGGGGAATCAGATACGCAGTATTTT. It encodes CASSPGLAGESDTQYF. The V call is TRBV2, the J call TRBJ2-3; 13 nucleotides align to TRBD2. Looked up from germline, CDR1 is SNHLY and CDR2 is FYNNEI. The CDR3 is 16 amino acids. Germline trimming cut 5 bases from V and 4 bases from J; bases unmatched to any gene: 6. The complete variable domain, with remaining parts taken from reference TRBV2 and TRBJ2-3, reads EPEVTQTPSHQVTQMGQEVILRCVPISNHLYFYWYRQILGQKVEFLVSFYNNEISEKSEIFDDQFSVERPDGSNFTLKIRSTKLEDSAMYFCASSPGLAGESDTQYFGPGTRLTVL.

This chain uses TRBV20-1 with TRBJ1-2; 8 bases map to TRBD1. V was clipped by 3 bases and J by 4 bases; unmatched bases: 7. CDR3 length: 14 amino acids. From germline, CDR1 is DFQATT and CDR2 SNEGSKA (reference sequence). In nucleotides, the CDR3 is TGCAGTGCTAGGAAGACAGGGGTCGTCTATGGCTACACCTTC. It encodes CSARKTGVVYGYTF.